Sequencing of this T cell receptor beta chain was carried out in a study of blood T cells in healthy people across ages. Findings and limits, study-wide: Higher diversity and more naive CD4+ cells were features of long-lived donors, compared to aged donors.

There were at least 5.5 micrograms of total RNA extracted from every sample. This clonotype was seen only a few times. The antigen remains undetermined. With a J-beta primer mix and a sample-barcoded 5' primer, a second PCR ran roughly 6 to 11 cycles. A single record per CDR3 protein comes from TCRdb applying MiXCR to the 5' RACE reads. This repertoire shows 1.4 million or so distinct CDR3 sequences, roughly two fifths found once; its top ten account for about 4%. The specimen was blood. The sequence was collected from a woman aged 18-35 years in good health.

CDR3 residues: CASRRGRSDTDTQYF. The CDR3 coding sequence is TGTGCCAGCCGTCGAGGTCGGAGTGACACAGATACGCAGTATTTT. J is TRBJ2-3 and V is TRBV6-5; D is unclear. Looked up from germline, CDR1 is MNHEY and CDR2 is SVGAGI. This CDR3 has 15 amino acids. V was clipped by 8 bases and J by 2 bases, with 17 bases between them.